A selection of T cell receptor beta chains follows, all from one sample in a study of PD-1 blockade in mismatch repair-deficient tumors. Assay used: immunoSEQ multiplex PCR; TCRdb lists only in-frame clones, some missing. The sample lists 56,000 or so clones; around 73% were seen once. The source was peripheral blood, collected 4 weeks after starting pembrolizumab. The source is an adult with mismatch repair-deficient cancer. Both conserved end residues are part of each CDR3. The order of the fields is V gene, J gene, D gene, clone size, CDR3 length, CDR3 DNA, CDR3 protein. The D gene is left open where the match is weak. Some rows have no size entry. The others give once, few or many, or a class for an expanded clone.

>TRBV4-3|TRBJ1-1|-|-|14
TGCGCCAGCAGCCAAGATGCGTTGAACACTGAAGCTTTCTTT
CASSQDALNTEAFF
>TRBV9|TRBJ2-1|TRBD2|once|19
TGTGCCAGCAGCCCCAGGGGTGGACTAGCGGGAGGGACTTACAATGAGCAGTTCTTC
CASSPRGGLAGGTYNEQFF
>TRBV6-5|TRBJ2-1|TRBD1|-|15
TGTGCCAGCAGTTACGGACAGGGGGCGTTCAATGAGCAGTTCTTC
CASSYGQGAFNEQFF
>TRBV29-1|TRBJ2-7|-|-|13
TGCAGCGTCAGGGAATCCTCCTCCTACGAGCAGTACTTC
CSVRESSSYEQYF
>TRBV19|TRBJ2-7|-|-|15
TGTGCCAGTAGTAGGATGGGGGCGAGGTCCTACGAGCAGTACTTC
CASSRMGARSYEQYF
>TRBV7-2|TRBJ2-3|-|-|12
TGTGCCAGCAGCCCGTGGGGGGATACGCAGTATTTT
CASSPWGDTQYF
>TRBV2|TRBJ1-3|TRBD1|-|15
TGTGCCAGCAGTGTGGACAGGGCCTCTGGAAACACCATATATTTT
CASSVDRASGNTIYF
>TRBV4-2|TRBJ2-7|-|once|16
TGTGCCAGCAGCCAAGATCTTTCAGGGGTTGTTTACGAGCAGTACTTC
CASSQDLSGVVYEQYF
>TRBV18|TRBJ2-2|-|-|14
TGTGCCAGCTCCCCGACGGCGAACACCGGGGAGCTGTTTTTT
CASSPTANTGELFF
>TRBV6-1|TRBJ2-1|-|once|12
TGTGCCAGCAGTGAAGAGTTTGGACTCCCGTTCTTC
CASSEEFGLPFF
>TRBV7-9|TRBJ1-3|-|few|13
TGTGCCAGCAGCTTAGGGTGGGGTCTTTCCCCAATTTTT
CASSLGWGLSPIF
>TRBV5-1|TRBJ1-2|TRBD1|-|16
TGCGCCAGCAGCTTGGAGGGGGCCCGTGCCCTCTATGGCTACACCTTC
CASSLEGARALYGYTF
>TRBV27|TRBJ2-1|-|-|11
TGTGCCAGCATCGGGGGAGATGAGCAGTTCTTC
CASIGGDEQFF
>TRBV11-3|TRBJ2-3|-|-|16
TGTGCCAGCAGCCGAAAAGCAGGACAGCACACAGATACGCAGTATTTT
CASSRKAGQHTDTQYF
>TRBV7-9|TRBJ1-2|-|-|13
TGTGCCAGCAGCTTAGCCTTAGATCATGGCTACACCTTC
CASSLALDHGYTF
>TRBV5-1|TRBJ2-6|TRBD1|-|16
TGCGCCAGCAGCCCACTGACAGGGTTCGGGGCCAACGTCCTGACTTTC
CASSPLTGFGANVLTF
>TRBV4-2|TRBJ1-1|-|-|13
TGTGCCAGCAGCCAAGGATTTCAGACCGGTCCTTTCTTT
CASSQGFQTGPFF
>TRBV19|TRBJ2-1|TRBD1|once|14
TGTGCCAGTAGTATAGTAGGTGACAGGGGCGAGCAGTTCTTC
CASSIVGDRGEQFF
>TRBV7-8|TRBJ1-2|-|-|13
TGTGCCAGCAGCCTTTCGGGGGAAGGGGGCTACACCTTC
CASSLSGEGGYTF
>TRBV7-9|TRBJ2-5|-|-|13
TGTGCCAGCAGCGTTACCAGGAAAGAGACCCAGTACTTC
CASSVTRKETQYF
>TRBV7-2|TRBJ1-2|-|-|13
TGTGCCAGCAGCTTAAACTTTAACTATGGCTACACCTTC
CASSLNFNYGYTF
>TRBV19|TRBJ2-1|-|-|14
TGTGCCAGTAGGAAGGGAGTAGGTTACAATGAGCAGTTCTTC
CASRKGVGYNEQFF
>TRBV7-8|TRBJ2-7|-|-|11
TGTGCCAGCAGCGTCACCTACGAGCAGTACTTC
CASSVTYEQYF
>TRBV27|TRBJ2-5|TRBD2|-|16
TGTGCCAGCACGAAAGGGAGCGGGAGGGCCGGGGAGACCCAGTACTTC
CASTKGSGRAGETQYF
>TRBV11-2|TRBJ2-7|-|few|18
TGTGCCAGCAGCTCACCACTAGGATCCGGGACGGAACCATACGAGCAGTACTTC
CASSSPLGSGTEPYEQYF
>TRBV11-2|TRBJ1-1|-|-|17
TGTGCCAGCAGCTTATTAGGGGGGGGTAGGTTGAACACTGAAGCTTTCTTT
CASSLLGGGRLNTEAFF
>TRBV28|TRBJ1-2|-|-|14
TGTGCCAGCAGTTCAAACACGGGAAACTATGGCTACACCTTC
CASSSNTGNYGYTF
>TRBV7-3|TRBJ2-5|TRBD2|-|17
TGTGCCAGCAGCCCCGGACTAGCGGGAGGTGGAGAAGAGACCCAGTACTTC
CASSPGLAGGGEETQYF
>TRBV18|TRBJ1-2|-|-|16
TGTGCCAGCTCACCAATGTTAGGGGCTCCTAACTATGGCTACACCTTC
CASSPMLGAPNYGYTF
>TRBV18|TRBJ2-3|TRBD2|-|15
TGTGCCAGCTCACCACAAGCGGGAGGCACAGATACGCAGTATTTT
CASSPQAGGTDTQYF
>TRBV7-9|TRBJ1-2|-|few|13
TGTGCCAGCAGCTTAGTGGCAGGGAAGGGCTACACCTTC
CASSLVAGKGYTF